This T cell receptor (beta chain) was captured by sequencing in a study of blood T cells in healthy people across ages (dated by TCRdb to between 2014 and 2016). For the study in its entirety: In model experiments, template switching captured roughly one uniquely barcoded TCR beta cDNA molecule for every two T cells. To avoid experimental bias, donors of different ages were randomly spread across the sequencing lanes. The donors were divided into four age groups: young (average around 16 years), middle-aged (approximately 41), aged (about 61) and long-lived (more than 75). Using deep sequencing normalized with unique cDNA molecular identifiers, the study measured how TCR beta repertoire diversity changes with age. For two donors (one aged 18 to 30 and one aged 80 or older), the study analyzed two additional independent replicas of 1 million unique cDNA reads from the same blood draw. Overall study results and their limits: Estimates of total diversity based on one million sequenced T cells were regarded as lower bounds and as underestimates. Observed TCR beta diversity per million T cells fell roughly linearly with age, and a significant reduction was already apparent by age approximately 41. The long-lived group showed more naive CD4+ T cells, fewer expanded clones and increased TCR diversity than the aged group, suggesting age selection. The percentage of naive T cells measured by flow cytometry correlated strongly with observed TCR beta diversity. Because the CMV infection status of the donors was unknown, age-related changes in expanded clonotypes may potentially have been confounded. Conclusive comparison of naive and antigen-experienced compartments was prevented by the profiling of bulk unsorted PBMCs.

The donors were around 39 Caucasian individuals from Russia, aged roughly 6 to 100 years, who were systemically healthy. Each donor gave ten milliliters of peripheral blood, collected into EDTA-treated Vacutainer tubes. Ficoll-Paque density-gradient centrifugation was used to isolate PBMCs, with at least 6 million obtained per sample. Total RNA was extracted from PBMCs with Trizol reagent, with at least 6 micrograms obtained per sample. The percentages of naive CD45RAhigh/CD27high T cells were determined by flow cytometry on a PBMC aliquot from every donor. V trim: 3 bases; J trim: 3 bases; unmatched bases: 5. The CDR3 spans 15 residues, from the cysteine through the phenylalanine. The CDR3 DNA has 45 bases and is translated from base 1. CDR1 SGHTA and CDR2 FQGNSA are derived from the germline V gene. The method behind the library was 5' RACE. Sequencing was performed on an Illumina HiSeq 2500. A second roughly 7 to 11 cycle PCR used a sample-barcoded 5' primer and a J-beta primer mix. A template-switch 5' adaptor carrying 12 random nucleotides introduced a unique molecular identifier onto each TCR beta cDNA molecule. At least 2.5 million CDR3-containing paired-end reads were obtained from each sample. First-strand cDNA was synthesized from all RNA with the Mint cDNA synthesis kit, primed by a TRBC-specific oligonucleotide. Following uracil-DNA glycosylase treatment, a first 18-cycle PCR with universal primers M1SS and BC2_uni_R was performed on all cDNA. Per the source publication's procedure: For normalization, 1 million high-quality reads were randomly selected from each sample, with every read carrying a distinct molecular identifier. Reads sharing molecular identifiers were discarded rather than binned into consensus sequences. CDR3 identification, clonotype clustering and error correction used MiTCR with a Q25 quality threshold and the strictest error-elimination algorithm. A nonparametric unseen species model with Euler transformation was used to estimate a lower bound on total TCR beta diversity. TCRdb's own reprocessing of the public reads used fastp at Q25 and MiXCR and kept productive beta chains. For every CDR3 protein sequence, its rows merge into one entry that carries the most common genes and DNA. The V and J calls come from TCRdb's annotation, not from the publication. The sample records around 1,700,000 distinct CDR3 sequences, roughly 27% of which are singletons. The ten largest clonotypes hold more than 6% of the sample.

This clonotype showed up just a few times. Its antigen specificity is not known. Per-base qualities were not stored, and no clone one base away is much larger. Sequencing was performed on blood. This TCR was sampled from a young woman in good health. Recombination linked TRBV7-2 to TRBJ1-1; TRBD1 matches 9 bases in the middle. CDR3 loop: CASSFRQGGDTEAFF. DNA sequence: TGTGCCAGCAGCTTTCGACAGGGGGGAGACACTGAAGCTTTCTTT.